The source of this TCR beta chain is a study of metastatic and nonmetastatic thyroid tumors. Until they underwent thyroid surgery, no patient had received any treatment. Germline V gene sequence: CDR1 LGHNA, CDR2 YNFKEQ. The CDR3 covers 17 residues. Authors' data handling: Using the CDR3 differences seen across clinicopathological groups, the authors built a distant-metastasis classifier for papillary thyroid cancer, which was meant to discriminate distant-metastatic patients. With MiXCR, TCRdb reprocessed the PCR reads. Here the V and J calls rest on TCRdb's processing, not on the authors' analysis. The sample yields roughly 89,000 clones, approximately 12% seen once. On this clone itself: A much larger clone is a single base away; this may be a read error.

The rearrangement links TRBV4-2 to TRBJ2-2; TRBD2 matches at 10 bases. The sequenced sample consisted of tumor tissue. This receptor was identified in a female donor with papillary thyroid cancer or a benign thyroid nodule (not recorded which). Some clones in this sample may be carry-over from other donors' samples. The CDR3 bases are TGTGCCAGCAGCCCCGAGACTAGCGGGCCAAACACCGTGGAGCTGTTTTTT. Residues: CASSPETSGPNTVELFF.